The rows below give T cell receptor beta chains drawn from one sample of a study of PD-L1 blockade in urothelial cancer. Method: immunoSEQ multiplex PCR; TCRdb's copy keeps in-frame clones and lacks some. The table has some 19,000 clones, approximately 80% seen once; the top ten hold over 1.5%. Source: PBMCs, taken around atezolizumab (anti-PD-L1) treatment. Source of these receptors: a man over 45 with urothelial cancer. Both conserved end residues are part of each CDR3. The D gene is left open where the match is weak. Clone size is shown for a subset of rows, as once, few, many or a class of expanded clone.

CDR3 DNA: TGTGCCAGCAGTGCCCTCCGGACATCTAGCACAGATACGCAGTATTTT; CDR3 protein: CASSALRTSSTDTQYF; D gene: -; clone size: -; J gene: TRBJ2-3; V gene: TRBV27
CDR3 DNA: TGTGCCACCAGCAGCCAGGGCCGTAGCAATCAGCCCCAGCATTTT; CDR3 protein: CATSSQGRSNQPQHF; D gene: -; clone size: -; J gene: TRBJ1-5; V gene: TRBV15
CDR3 DNA: TGTGCCAGCAGCAAGGGACAGCTAAGCTCCTATAATTCACCCCTCCACTTT; CDR3 protein: CASSKGQLSSYNSPLHF; D gene: TRBD1; clone size: -; J gene: TRBJ1-6; V gene: TRBV5-5
CDR3 DNA: TGTGCCAGCAGCCGGGGGGTAATGAACACTGAAGCTTTCTTT; CDR3 protein: CASSRGVMNTEAFF; D gene: -; clone size: once; J gene: TRBJ1-1; V gene: TRBV5-6
CDR3 DNA: TGTGCCAGCTCCCCGAGGGAGAGGCAGGGGAGGGACACTGAAGCTTTCTTT; CDR3 protein: CASSPRERQGRDTEAFF; D gene: -; clone size: few; J gene: TRBJ1-1; V gene: TRBV18
CDR3 DNA: TGTGCCAGCAGCTTGGTGAGCGAGAGCTCTGGGGCCAACGTCCTGACTTTC; CDR3 protein: CASSLVSESSGANVLTF; D gene: -; clone size: -; J gene: TRBJ2-6; V gene: TRBV5-5
CDR3 DNA: TGCGCCAGCAGCCCTACAGGTCGCTCAGGCTACGAGCAGTACTTC; CDR3 protein: CASSPTGRSGYEQYF; D gene: -; clone size: once; J gene: TRBJ2-7; V gene: TRBV4-1
CDR3 DNA: TGTGCCATCAGCCGGGGACAGATTGAATATGGCTACACCTTC; CDR3 protein: CAISRGQIEYGYTF; D gene: TRBD1; clone size: once; J gene: TRBJ1-2; V gene: TRBV10-3
CDR3 DNA: TGTGCCAGCAGCTTAGGGGGCGGGGGTGCGGGGGGAATAGATACGCAGTATTTT; CDR3 protein: CASSLGGGGAGGIDTQYF; D gene: TRBD2; clone size: -; J gene: TRBJ2-3; V gene: TRBV11-2
CDR3 DNA: TGCGCCTCCGGGCTAGCGGGAGGCCCCTCAAAAAACATTCAGTACTTC; CDR3 protein: CASGLAGGPSKNIQYF; D gene: TRBD2; clone size: -; J gene: TRBJ2-4; V gene: TRBV10-2
CDR3 DNA: TGTGCCAGCAGCTTAACCCCATCTTCGGGCACAGATACGCAGTATTTT; CDR3 protein: CASSLTPSSGTDTQYF; D gene: -; clone size: -; J gene: TRBJ2-3; V gene: TRBV7-3
CDR3 DNA: TGCGCCAGCAGCTCAGGGGCAGCCCGCACCTACACCTTC; CDR3 protein: CASSSGAARTYTF; D gene: -; clone size: -; J gene: TRBJ1-2; V gene: TRBV5-1
CDR3 DNA: TGTGCCAGCAGCGGCGGGACAGGGAGCACAGATACGCAGTATTTT; CDR3 protein: CASSGGTGSTDTQYF; D gene: TRBD1; clone size: -; J gene: TRBJ2-3; V gene: TRBV11-3
CDR3 DNA: TGTGCCAGCAGCCCATCGAGGGGGTTGAGCAATCAGCCCCAGCATTTT; CDR3 protein: CASSPSRGLSNQPQHF; D gene: -; clone size: -; J gene: TRBJ1-5; V gene: TRBV7-8
CDR3 DNA: TGTGCCAGTAGTCTTACAGGGGTTCAGCCCCAGCATTTT; CDR3 protein: CASSLTGVQPQHF; D gene: TRBD1; clone size: -; J gene: TRBJ1-5; V gene: TRBV19
CDR3 DNA: TGTGCCAGTAGTATAACCCTAGGGGCTCAGCCCCAGCATTTT; CDR3 protein: CASSITLGAQPQHF; D gene: -; clone size: -; J gene: TRBJ1-5; V gene: TRBV19
CDR3 DNA: TGTGCCAGCAGCGTAGGTTCCCCCGGGACAGGCGCCCCCCTCCACTTT; CDR3 protein: CASSVGSPGTGAPLHF; D gene: TRBD1; clone size: -; J gene: TRBJ1-6; V gene: TRBV9
CDR3 DNA: TGTGCCAGTAGTATATCGGGAGTCGTAACAGATACGCAGTATTTT; CDR3 protein: CASSISGVVTDTQYF; D gene: -; clone size: -; J gene: TRBJ2-3; V gene: TRBV19
CDR3 DNA: TGTGCCAGCAGCCAACAACTGTTCACAGATACGCAGTATTTT; CDR3 protein: CASSQQLFTDTQYF; D gene: -; clone size: -; J gene: TRBJ2-3; V gene: TRBV14
CDR3 DNA: TGCGCCAGCAGTATGGGACTAGCGGACGAGAAGACCCAGTACTTC; CDR3 protein: CASSMGLADEKTQYF; D gene: TRBD2; clone size: -; J gene: TRBJ2-5; V gene: TRBV5-1
CDR3 DNA: TGTGCCAGCAGCTTGTCCCCGGCGGGACAGAATGAAGCTTTCTTT; CDR3 protein: CASSLSPAGQNEAFF; D gene: TRBD1; clone size: -; J gene: TRBJ1-1; V gene: TRBV5-4
CDR3 DNA: TGCGCCAGCAGCTTGGCTCAGGGGCAGAATTCACCCCTCCACTTT; CDR3 protein: CASSLAQGQNSPLHF; D gene: -; clone size: -; J gene: TRBJ1-6; V gene: TRBV5-1
CDR3 DNA: TGTGCCTATGAGGCCGGGGGAGGGCAGCCCCAGCATTTT; CDR3 protein: CAYEAGGGQPQHF; D gene: -; clone size: -; J gene: TRBJ1-5; V gene: TRBV30
CDR3 DNA: TGTGCCAGCAGTGAAGCGCGGGGGCCTGGCAATCAGCCCCAGCATTTT; CDR3 protein: CASSEARGPGNQPQHF; D gene: -; clone size: -; J gene: TRBJ1-5; V gene: TRBV2
CDR3 DNA: TGTGCCAGTAGTATAGCGTCGCTAGCGGGAGGGCGGCGAGAGACCCAGTACTTC; CDR3 protein: CASSIASLAGGRRETQYF; D gene: TRBD2; clone size: -; J gene: TRBJ2-5; V gene: TRBV19
CDR3 DNA: TGTGCCAGTAGTATATTGGAGGGGGCGAACTATGGCTACACCTTC; CDR3 protein: CASSILEGANYGYTF; D gene: TRBD1; clone size: -; J gene: TRBJ1-2; V gene: TRBV19
CDR3 DNA: TGTGCCAGCAGTACGGGGGGGAGGGCGGGAGGCTACACCTTC; CDR3 protein: CASSTGGRAGGYTF; D gene: -; clone size: -; J gene: TRBJ1-2; V gene: TRBV6-1
CDR3 DNA: TGTGCCAGCAGTTACCAGGGCTATGGCTACACCTTC; CDR3 protein: CASSYQGYGYTF; D gene: -; clone size: -; J gene: TRBJ1-2; V gene: TRBV28
CDR3 DNA: TGTGCCAGTAGTACACAGGGAATGCCCTGGGGTGAGCAGTTCTTC; CDR3 protein: CASSTQGMPWGEQFF; D gene: -; clone size: once; J gene: TRBJ2-1; V gene: TRBV19
CDR3 DNA: TGTGCCAGCAGCTTAGCGATGGGTCGGGGTGAAAAACTGTTTTTT; CDR3 protein: CASSLAMGRGEKLFF; D gene: -; clone size: -; J gene: TRBJ1-4; V gene: TRBV7-8
CDR3 DNA: TGTGCCAGCAGCTTAACCAGGGGTGTGGGTCACACTGAAGCTTTCTTT; CDR3 protein: CASSLTRGVGHTEAFF; D gene: -; clone size: -; J gene: TRBJ1-1; V gene: TRBV5-8
CDR3 DNA: TGTGCCAGTAGTATTACAGGACTAGCGGGAGGTGAGACCCAGTACTTC; CDR3 protein: CASSITGLAGGETQYF; D gene: TRBD2; clone size: -; J gene: TRBJ2-5; V gene: TRBV19
CDR3 DNA: TGTGCCAGCAGTTTGACTCCTAAAGGGGGAGAAAAACTGTTTTTT; CDR3 protein: CASSLTPKGGEKLFF; D gene: -; clone size: few; J gene: TRBJ1-4; V gene: TRBV6-4